The 12 T cell receptor beta chains reported below all come from one sample, sequenced in a study of T cells in Graves' hyperthyroidism and ophthalmopathy (dated by TCRdb to the late 2010s). The library was prepared using multiplex PCR. TCRdb shows the sequencer as Illumina HiSeq 2000. TCR beta CDR3 regions were amplified from RNA transcripts. The first round of RT-PCR for the TCR CDR3 was performed with the HTBI primer set and the Qiagen OneStep RT-PCR kit. TCRdb reran the public reads through fastp at Q25 and MiXCR, keeping productive beta chains. One record per CDR3 amino acid sequence lists the most common genes and DNA. The sample contains about 360,000 distinct CDR3 sequences, less than 15% of them found a single time. Of the sample, more than 20% is held by the ten largest clones. The sequenced material came from blood. The receptors stem from a man under 40 with Graves' hyperthyroidism that later progressed to Graves' ophthalmopathy.

The rearrangement joins TRBV5-4 to TRBJ2-5; 10 bases match TRBD2. The CDR3 covers 13 residues. Trimming took 3 bases from V and 7 from J; bases not matched to a gene: 3. CDR1 is SGHNT, CDR2 YYREEE, per germline (reference sequence). In nucleotides, the CDR3 is TGTGCCAGCAGCTCTAGCGGGGGAGGGACCCAGTACTTC. It is translated as CASSSSGGGTQYF.

This clonotype was counted between two and nine times. The V call is TRBV12-3 or TRBV12-4, the J call TRBJ2-2; D gene uncertain. The CDR3 is 12 residues long. V gave up 3 bases and J gave up 7 bases, with 6 bases separating them. Written as DNA, the CDR3 is TGTGCCAGCAGTTTTGGTTTCGGGGAGCTGTTTTTT. This gives the protein CASSFGFGELFF.

In its sample, this clonotype was seen many times. The chain combines TRBV10-1 with TRBJ1-1; D might be TRBD1 (5 bases). V was pared by 3 bases and J by 12 bases, with 11 bases between. CDR1 and CDR2 from the germline V gene are WNHNN and SYGVQD (reference sequence). The CDR3 has 11 amino acids. CDR3 residues: CASSEGGATFF. CDR3 nucleotides: TGCGCCAGCAGTGAAGGTGGGGCAACTTTCTTT.

The rearrangement uses TRBV4-1 and TRBJ2-2; no definite D call. CDR1 is MGHRA, CDR2 YSYEKL, per germline. V was shortened by 1 base and J by 4 bases, with 16 bases between the two germline ends. CDR3 size: 17 residues. CDR3 sequence (DNA): TGCGCCAGCAGCCAAGGTAGTCAGGCGACGAGCACCGGGGAGCTGTTTTTT. It codes for CASSQGSQATSTGELFF.

The sample holds many counts of this clonotype. The chain has TRBV7-9 and TRBJ2-1, with 14 bases that match TRBD2. V shed 5 bases, J shed 8 bases, and the junction held 11 bases outside the gene matches. This CDR3 contains 17 residues. Germline CDR1 SEHNR, CDR2 FQNEAQ (reference sequence). The DNA of the CDR3 is TGTGCCAGCAGCAGCCGACTAGCGGGGGGGGCAAGAGATGAGCAGTTCTTC. It specifies CASSSRLAGGARDEQFF.

The sample holds many counts of this clonotype. This chain joins TRBV20-1 and TRBJ1-1; no firm D call. This CDR3 has 14 residues. V dropped 7 bases and J dropped 4 bases, with 19 bases sitting between them. Looked up from germline, CDR1 is DFQATT and CDR2 is SNEGSKA (reference sequence). The CDR3 coding sequence is TGCAGTGTTCTGCCGGCGGGGAGGGCCACTGAAGCTTTCTTT. Translated: CSVLPAGRATEAFF.

This clonotype is medium-sized by share. The V call is TRBV2, the J call TRBJ2-1; D may be TRBD2 (7 bases). Germline CDR1 and CDR2: SNHLY and FYNNEI. V was trimmed by 6 bases and J by 3 bases, leaving 12 bases between them. The CDR3 is 14 residues long. The CDR3 here is CASSGGQVYNEQFF. As DNA, the CDR3 is TGTGCCAGCAGCGGGGGGCAGGTCTACAATGAGCAGTTCTTC.

About this clonotype itself: With a much larger clone just one base away, this may be a read error. Here the CDR3 reads CASSYGSRGNEQYF. The CDR3 nucleotides read TGTGCCAGCAGTTACGGAAGTAGGGGCAACGAGCAGTACTTC. This chain connects TRBV6-9 to TRBJ2-7, with a possible D match to TRBD1 (5 bases). The CDR3 covers 14 residues. Germline V CDR1 and CDR2: MNHGY, SVAAGI. Trimming cost V 3 bases and J 5 bases, with 14 bases left between them.

The gene calls are TRBV12-3 or TRBV12-4 and TRBJ2-2; D is unclear. The CDR3 consists of 14 residues. V dropped 6 bases and J dropped 1 base, with 9 bases sitting between them. The CDR3 bases are TGTGCCAGCAGCAACCCCGTGAACACCGGGGAGCTGTTTTTT. It codes for CASSNPVNTGELFF.

The chain carries TRBV20-1 and TRBJ2-2; TRBD2 aligns across 11 bases. The CDR3 totals 17 residues. Germline values: CDR1 DFQATT, CDR2 SNEGSKA (reference sequence). Trimming removed 6 bases from V and 2 bases from J; junction bases left unmatched: 11. The CDR3 is CSARGSGGDHNTGELFF. DNA of the CDR3: TGCAGTGCCCGGGGTAGCGGGGGGGACCATAACACCGGGGAGCTGTTTTTT.

This clonotype was found many times. The genes are TRBV6-5 and TRBJ1-2; D is undetermined. Trimming left V 0 bases short and J 8 bases short, with 10 bases between. The germline CDR1 and CDR2 sequences are MNHEY and SVGAGI. The CDR3 runs to 13 residues. The CDR3 protein is CASSYSGGLGYTF. In DNA, the CDR3 is TGTGCCAGCAGTTACTCGGGAGGGCTGGGCTACACCTTC.

The table lists this clonotype with many counts. This rearrangement joins TRBV29-1 to TRBJ1-2; D call uncertain. The CDR3 contains 14 residues. Per germline, CDR1 SQVTM and CDR2 ANQGSEA. Between the trimmed V and J ends, which lost 4 bases and 5 bases, there was a span of 17 bases. The CDR3 here is CSVVLDAGSYGYTF. Here the CDR3 DNA reads TGCAGCGTTGTGTTGGACGCAGGTTCATATGGCTACACCTTC.